This TCR beta chain emerged from a study of T cells expressing NK-cell markers. General study findings and limits: In a group of several donors, dominant NKG2C+ clonotypes represented about 1.0-7.5% of CD8+ T cells.

The germline CDR1 and CDR2 sequences are SGHVS and FNYEAQ. The CDR3 runs 15 residues. Reanalyzing the 5' RACE reads, TCRdb keeps one entry per CDR3 protein, without DNA. The table counts about 460,000 distinct CDR3 sequences; more than 1.4% lies in the top ten. As concerns this clonotype: What it binds is unknown.

The clonotype comes from a woman aged 50 to 60 in good health. Sequencing was carried out using blood T cells: a sorted CD56 or NKG2C T cell subset, CD4+ or CD8+ T cells, or bulk PBMC T cells (not recorded which). The chain links TRBV7-6 to TRBJ2-1; absent DNA, TCRdb's TRBD1 call cannot be checked. The CDR3 loop is CASSFGEGVRNEQFF.